This passage covers 15 T cell receptor beta chains from one sample sequenced in a study of CD8+ T cells in alopecia areata. RNA, once extracted, was reverse transcribed into cDNA for use as the sequencing template. Assay: immunoSEQ multiplex PCR; the TCRdb copy retains only in-frame clones and omits some. The sample includes some 180,000 clones, roughly three fifths of them seen just once. Sequenced: CD8+ T cells sorted from blood. Source of these receptors: a human donor in good health.

The chain links TRBV4-1 to TRBJ1-5; the match to TRBD1 covers 9 bases. J lost 11 bases, V lost 3 bases, and 14 bases had no gene match. The germline V gene encodes CDR1 MGHRA and CDR2 YSYEKL. The CDR3 totals 16 residues. The CDR3 DNA reads TGCGCCAGCAGCCATGTTCCGGGACAGGGTGATTCAACCCAGCATTTT. Protein product: CASSHVPGQGDSTQHF.

This chain links TRBV13 with TRBJ2-1; D is unresolved. CDR1 PRHDT and CDR2 FYEKMQ come from the germline V gene (reference sequence). Between the trimmed V and J ends, which lost 3 bases and 7 bases, there was a span of 7 bases. This CDR3 has 12 residues. CDR3 sequence: CASSFLSNEQFF. The CDR3 DNA reads as TGTGCCAGCAGCTTTCTGTCTAATGAGCAGTTCTTC.

The V and J genes are TRBV6-1 and TRBJ1-2; D uncertain. V lost 6 bases and J lost 2, with 10 bases in between. The CDR3 is made up of 13 amino acids. The germline gives CDR1 MNHNS, CDR2 SASEGT. CDR3 sequence: CASSQWRNYGYTF. Written as DNA, the CDR3 is TGTGCCAGCAGCCAATGGAGGAACTATGGCTACACCTTC.

This clone occurred a few times. Other DNA variants within this sample encode the same CDR3. This sequence joins TRBV9 and TRBJ1-1; 8 bases align to TRBD1. Looked up from germline, CDR1 is SGDLS and CDR2 is YYNGEE. The CDR3 is made up of 13 amino acids. The trim removed 3 bases at V and 4 bases at J, leaving 2 bases unmatched. CDR3 loop: CASSGTGGTEAFF. CDR3 nucleotide sequence: TGTGCCAGCAGCGGAACAGGGGGCACTGAAGCTTTCTTT.

This rearrangement joins TRBV15 to TRBJ1-5; D uncertain. There are 13 residues in the CDR3. Looked up from germline, CDR1 is LNHNV and CDR2 is YYDKDF (reference sequence). V was trimmed by 4 bases and J by 6 bases, leaving 10 bases between them. CDR3 sequence: CATSTPVFQPQHF. CDR3 nucleotides: TGTGCCACCAGCACCCCCGTTTTTCAGCCCCAGCATTTT.

The chain links TRBV2 to TRBJ2-1; 8 bases line up with TRBD1. After removal of 6 bases from V and 2 bases from J, the junction contained 6 bases not matched to a gene. The CDR3 runs to 15 residues. CDR1 is SNHLY, CDR2 FYNNEI, per germline. In DNA, the CDR3 is TGTGCCAGCAGGGCCGGGACAGGCGCCTACAATGAGCAGTTCTTC. Translated, it gives CASRAGTGAYNEQFF.

The chain couples TRBV13 to TRBJ1-1; weak D call: TRBD1 (5 bases). The V and J ends lost 2 bases and 4 bases respectively, with 8 bases between them. Germline V gives CDR1 PRHDT, CDR2 FYEKMQ (reference sequence). The CDR3 length is 13 residues. The DNA for the CDR3 is TGTGCCAGCAGCTTAATCGGGGGCACTGAAGCTTTCTTT. Amino acid sequence: CASSLIGGTEAFF.

The chain employs TRBV4-1 and TRBJ2-2; D not resolved. The CDR3 runs 15 residues. From germline, CDR1 is MGHRA and CDR2 YSYEKL. V was trimmed by 4 bases and J by 0 bases, leaving 9 bases between them. The CDR3 sequence: CASSLDASNTGELFF. CDR3 nucleotides: TGCGCCAGCAGCCTCGACGCATCGAACACCGGGGAGCTGTTTTTT.

This clone has only a few counts. The chain uses TRBV5-6 and TRBJ2-2; 9 bases are shared with TRBD1. The CDR3 has 17 residues. The trim removed 4 bases at V and 7 bases at J, leaving 14 bases unmatched. The germline CDR1 and CDR2 sequences are SGHDT and YYEEEE. Written as DNA, the CDR3 is TGTGCCAGCAGCGGGGGCCCCGGGACAGGGATTCTCGGGGAGCTGTTTTTT. This codes for CASSGGPGTGILGELFF.

The rearrangement joins TRBV30 to TRBJ1-1, with D unclear. Between the trimmed V and J ends, which lost 3 bases and 4 bases, there was a span of 6 bases. The CDR3 loop spans 11 amino acids. In germline, CDR1 is GTSNPN, CDR2 SVGIG (reference sequence). CDR3 nucleotide sequence: TGTGCCTGGAGCGGATCCACTGAAGCTTTCTTT. As protein: CAWSGSTEAFF.

This rearrangement joins TRBV27 to TRBJ1-5; perhaps TRBD1 as D (5 bases). Trimming removed 2 bases from V and 0 bases from J, with 8 bases in between. Germline loops: CDR1 MNHEY, CDR2 SMNVEV (reference sequence). The CDR3 sequence is 15 residues long. The CDR3 spells CASSLTGYSNQPQHF. CDR3 nucleotides: TGTGCCAGCAGTTTAACAGGTTATAGCAATCAGCCCCAGCATTTT.

The chain links TRBV5-4 to TRBJ1-6; no clear D. Germline lookup yields CDR1 SGHNT and CDR2 YYREEE (reference sequence). CDR3 size: 12 residues. V was cut by 3 bases and J by 5 bases, with 3 bases left in between. DNA for the CDR3: TGTGCCAGCAGCTCGGATAATTCACCCCTCCACTTT. This gives the protein CASSSDNSPLHF.

A single count supports this clone. The chain couples TRBV18 to TRBJ1-2; 9 bases line up with TRBD1. The V and J ends lost 2 bases and 6 bases, in that order; junction bases with no gene match: 1. Germline CDR1 KGHSH, CDR2 LQKENI. The CDR3 extends over 13 amino acids. CDR3 sequence reads: CASSPWDRDGYTF. CDR3 sequence (DNA): TGTGCCAGCTCACCATGGGACAGGGATGGCTACACCTTC.

This sequence joins TRBV29-1 and TRBJ2-5; no reliable D call. This CDR3 region has 14 residues. V lost 1 base to trimming and J lost 3 bases, with 12 bases between them. Germline V gives CDR1 SQVTM, CDR2 ANQGSEA. CDR3 loop: CSVEAPTREETQYF. In DNA, the CDR3 is TGCAGCGTTGAAGCCCCAACCAGAGAAGAGACCCAGTACTTC.

This clone appeared a few times. CDR3: CASSSGTGDEQYF. The DNA for the CDR3 is TGTGCCAGCAGCTCTGGGACAGGTGACGAGCAGTACTTC. This chain connects TRBV7-9 to TRBJ2-7; 8 bases agree with TRBD1. V shed 4 bases and J 5 bases; nucleotides not matched to a gene: 4. Germline V gives CDR1 SEHNR, CDR2 FQNEAQ (reference sequence). The CDR3 extends over 13 amino acids.